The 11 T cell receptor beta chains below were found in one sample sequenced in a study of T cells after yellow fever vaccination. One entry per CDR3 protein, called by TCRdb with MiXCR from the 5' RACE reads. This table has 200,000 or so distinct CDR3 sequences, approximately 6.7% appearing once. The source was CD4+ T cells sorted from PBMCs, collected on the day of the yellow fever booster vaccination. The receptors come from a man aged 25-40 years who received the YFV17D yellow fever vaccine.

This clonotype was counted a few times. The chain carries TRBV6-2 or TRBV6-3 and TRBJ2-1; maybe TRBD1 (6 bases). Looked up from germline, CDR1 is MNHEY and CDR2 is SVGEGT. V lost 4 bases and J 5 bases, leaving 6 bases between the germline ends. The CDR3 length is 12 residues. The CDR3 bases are TGTGCCAGCAGTTCAGGGGACAATGAGCAGTTCTTC. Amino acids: CASSSGDNEQFF.

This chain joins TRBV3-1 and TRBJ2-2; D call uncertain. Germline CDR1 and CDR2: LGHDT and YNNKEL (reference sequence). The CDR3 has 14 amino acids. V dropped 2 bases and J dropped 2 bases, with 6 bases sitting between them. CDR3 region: CASSQIRNTGELFF. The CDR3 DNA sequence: TGTGCCAGCAGCCAAATTCGAAACACCGGGGAGCTGTTTTTT.

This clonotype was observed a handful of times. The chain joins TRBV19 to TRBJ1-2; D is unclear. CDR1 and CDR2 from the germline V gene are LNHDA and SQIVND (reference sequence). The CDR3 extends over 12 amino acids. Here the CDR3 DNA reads TGTGCAACCAGTAGGGTTGGCTATGGCTACACCTTC. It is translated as CATSRVGYGYTF.

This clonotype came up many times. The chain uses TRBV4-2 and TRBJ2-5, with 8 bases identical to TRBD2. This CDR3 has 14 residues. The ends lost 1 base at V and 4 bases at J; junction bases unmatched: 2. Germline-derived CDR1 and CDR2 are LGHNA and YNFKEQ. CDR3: CASSQVLAGETQYF. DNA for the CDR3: TGTGCCAGCAGCCAAGTGCTAGCGGGAGAGACCCAGTACTTC.

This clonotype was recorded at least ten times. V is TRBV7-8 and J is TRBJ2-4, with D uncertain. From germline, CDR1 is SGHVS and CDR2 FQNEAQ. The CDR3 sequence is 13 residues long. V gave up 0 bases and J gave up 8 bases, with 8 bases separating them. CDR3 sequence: CASSLAPSDIQYF. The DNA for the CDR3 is TGTGCCAGCAGCTTAGCGCCTTCGGACATTCAGTACTTC.

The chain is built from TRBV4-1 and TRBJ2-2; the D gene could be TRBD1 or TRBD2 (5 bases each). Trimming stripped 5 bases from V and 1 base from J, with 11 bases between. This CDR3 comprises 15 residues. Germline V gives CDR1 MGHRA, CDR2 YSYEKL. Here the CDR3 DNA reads TGCGCCAGCAGCTCGGGACCGGTGAACACCGGGGAGCTGTTTTTT. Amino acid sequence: CASSSGPVNTGELFF.

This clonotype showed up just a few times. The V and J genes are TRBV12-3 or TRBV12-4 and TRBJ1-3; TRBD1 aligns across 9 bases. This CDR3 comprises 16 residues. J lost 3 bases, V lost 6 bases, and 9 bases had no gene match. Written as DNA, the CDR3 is TGTGCCAGCAGCCAATCTACAGGGGGCTATGGAAACACCATATATTTT. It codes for CASSQSTGGYGNTIYF.

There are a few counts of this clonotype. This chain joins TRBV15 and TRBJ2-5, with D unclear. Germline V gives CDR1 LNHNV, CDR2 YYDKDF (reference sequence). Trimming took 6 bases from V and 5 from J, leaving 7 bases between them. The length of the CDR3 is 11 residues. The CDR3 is CATRSWETQYF. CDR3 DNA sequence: TGTGCCACCAGGTCATGGGAGACCCAGTACTTC.

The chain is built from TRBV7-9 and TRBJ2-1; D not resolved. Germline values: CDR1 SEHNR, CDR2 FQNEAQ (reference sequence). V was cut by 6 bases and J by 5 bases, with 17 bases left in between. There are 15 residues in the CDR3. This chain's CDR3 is CASSSPLGSHNEQFF. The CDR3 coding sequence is TGTGCCAGCAGTTCCCCTCTCGGCAGTCACAATGAGCAGTTCTTC.

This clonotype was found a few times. CDR3 region: CSVKTGGYNEQFF. The CDR3 nucleotides read TGCAGTGTTAAGACAGGAGGTTACAATGAGCAGTTCTTC. The chain couples TRBV20-1 to TRBJ2-1, with D possibly matching TRBD1 (6 bases). CDR1 and CDR2 from the germline V gene are DFQATT and SNEGSKA (reference sequence). CDR3 size: 13 residues. The V end lost 7 bases, the J end lost 4 bases, and 14 bases lay between the germline ends.

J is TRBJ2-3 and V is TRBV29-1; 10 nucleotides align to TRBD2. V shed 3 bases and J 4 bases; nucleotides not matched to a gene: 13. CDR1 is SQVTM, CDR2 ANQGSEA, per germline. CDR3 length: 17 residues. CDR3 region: CSVDLAGAFRIADTQYF. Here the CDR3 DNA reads TGCAGCGTTGATCTAGCGGGAGCGTTTCGTATCGCAGATACGCAGTATTTT.